This T cell receptor (beta chain) comes out of a study of blood T cell repertoires in COVID-19. Turning to the study itself: The origin of the acute and convalescent COVID-19 samples was the United States, Italy and Spain.

V lost 3 bases and J 6 bases, leaving 18 bases between the germline ends. Germline V gene lookup returns CDR1 SGHRS and CDR2 YFSETQ. The CDR3 runs to 15 residues. In the authors' methods: Amplifying reference gene primers gave estimates of nucleated cell counts. Produced via immunoSEQ multiplex PCR; TCRdb's table is partial and in-frame only. V and J calls and clone size follow that table, whereas D and trimming were derived from the DNA. This table holds hundreds of thousands of clones, 88% found once. Participants were aged roughly 18 to 90 years from approximately 23 US areas. Two consecutive negative NP/OP PCR tests, clearance, or resolved symptoms defined Cohort 3 recovery.

Sequencing was done on a sample of PBMCs or T cells enriched from blood (not recorded which). This sequence was found in a woman aged 25 to 39 who had recovered from COVID-19. The rearrangement joins TRBV5-1 to TRBJ1-2; perhaps TRBD1 as D (6 bases). In DNA, the CDR3 is TGCGCCAGCAGCTCGCTGACAGGACTAGGTGATGGCTACACCTTC. Translation: CASSSLTGLGDGYTF.